A selection of T cell receptor beta chains follows, all from one sample in a study of shared clonotypes between healthy human individuals. Assay: immunoSEQ multiplex PCR; the TCRdb copy retains only in-frame clones and omits some. The sample has about 770,000 clones, roughly 72% seen once; the top ten hold roughly 1.8%. The sequencing input was memory CD4+ T cells sorted from blood. These receptors came from a woman aged 25 to 45 in good health. CDR3s leave out the opening cysteine and the closing phenylalanine or tryptophan. The order of the fields is J gene, V gene, clone size, CDR3 protein. Rows may omit the clone size; those that give it use once, few, many or a size class.

TRBJ2-1,TRBV5-4,-,ASSLDRASSYNEQF
TRBJ2-1,TRBV28,-,ASAGGQGRNEQF
TRBJ2-1,TRBV11-2,-,ASSLYGLYNEQF
TRBJ1-5,TRBV19,once,ASSSTGGNQPQH
TRBJ2-7,TRBV7-8,-,ASRLRGLLYEQY
TRBJ2-2,TRBV4-1,-,ASSQDGGFTGELF
TRBJ2-5,TRBV4-1,few,ASSQGWDRGDQETQY
TRBJ1-1,TRBV5-6,-,ASSFPGATEAF
TRBJ2-5,TRBV10-1,-,ASSAGLGFAQY
TRBJ1-1,TRBV10-3,-,AIRGGGENTEAF
TRBJ1-2,TRBV29-1,-,SVELAGPYGYT
TRBJ2-1,TRBV28,-,ASSHHSAASYNEQF
TRBJ2-7,TRBV18,once,ASSPPSDYEQY
TRBJ2-5,TRBV29-1,-,SVVNRRGQETQY
TRBJ1-2,TRBV28,-,ASVSPGSYGYT
TRBJ2-7,TRBV18,-,ASRDSGEQY
TRBJ2-1,TRBV7-3,-,ASSYSGPHNEQF
TRBJ2-3,TRBV25-1,-,ASTPVVWNNNTDTQY
TRBJ2-7,TRBV11-3,-,ASSFLAGAYEQY
TRBJ1-2,TRBV11-3,-,ASSWGQGTSYGYT